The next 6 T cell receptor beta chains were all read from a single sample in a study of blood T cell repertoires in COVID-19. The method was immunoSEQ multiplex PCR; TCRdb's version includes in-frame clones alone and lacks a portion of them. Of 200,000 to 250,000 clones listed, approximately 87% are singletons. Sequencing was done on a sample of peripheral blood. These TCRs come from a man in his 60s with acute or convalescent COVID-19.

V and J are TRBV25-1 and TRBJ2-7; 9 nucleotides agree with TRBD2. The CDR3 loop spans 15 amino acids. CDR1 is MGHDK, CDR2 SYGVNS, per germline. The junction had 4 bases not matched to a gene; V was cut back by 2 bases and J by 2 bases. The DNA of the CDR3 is TGTGCCAGCAGTGAAACGGCGGGAGGGCCCTACGAGCAGTACTTC. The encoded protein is CASSETAGGPYEQYF.

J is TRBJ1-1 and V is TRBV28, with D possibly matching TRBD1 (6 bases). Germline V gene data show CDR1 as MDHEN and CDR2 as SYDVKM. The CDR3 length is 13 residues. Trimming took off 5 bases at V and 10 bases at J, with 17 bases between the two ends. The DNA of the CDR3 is TGTGCCAGCAGTGCAGGGGTGGCCTTAGGAGCTTTCTTT. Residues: CASSAGVALGAFF.

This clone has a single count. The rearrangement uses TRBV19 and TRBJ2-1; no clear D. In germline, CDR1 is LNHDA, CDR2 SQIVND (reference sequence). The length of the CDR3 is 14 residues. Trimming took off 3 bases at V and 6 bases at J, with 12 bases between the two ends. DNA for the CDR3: TGTGCCAGTAGTATTCAATTGTCGGGCAATGAGCAGTTCTTC. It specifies CASSIQLSGNEQFF. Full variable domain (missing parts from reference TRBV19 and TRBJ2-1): DGGITQSPKYLFRKEGQNVTLSCEQNLNHDAMYWYRQDPGQGLRLIYYSQIVNDFQKGDIAEGYSVSREKKESFPLTVTSAQKNPTAFYLCASSIQLSGNEQFFGPGTRLTVL.

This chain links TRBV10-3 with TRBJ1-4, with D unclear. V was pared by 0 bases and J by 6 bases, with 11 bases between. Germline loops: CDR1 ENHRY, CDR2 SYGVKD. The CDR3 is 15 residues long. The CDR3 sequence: CAISESGYADEKLFF. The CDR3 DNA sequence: TGTGCCATCAGTGAGTCCGGTTACGCGGATGAAAAACTGTTTTTT.

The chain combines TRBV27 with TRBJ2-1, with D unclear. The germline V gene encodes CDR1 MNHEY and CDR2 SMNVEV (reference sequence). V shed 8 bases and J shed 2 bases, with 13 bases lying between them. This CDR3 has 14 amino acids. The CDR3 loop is CASRLLYPYNEQFF. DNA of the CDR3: TGTGCCAGCCGCCTCCTCTACCCCTACAATGAGCAGTTCTTC.

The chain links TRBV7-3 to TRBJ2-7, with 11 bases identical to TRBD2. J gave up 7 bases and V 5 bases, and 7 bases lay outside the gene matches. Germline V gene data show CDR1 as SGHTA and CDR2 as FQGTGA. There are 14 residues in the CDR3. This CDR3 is CASSISGRAGEQYF. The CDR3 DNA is TGTGCCAGCAGCATTAGCGGGAGGGCCGGTGAGCAGTACTTC.